Following are 11 T cell receptor beta chains from one sample sequenced in a study of blood T cell repertoires in COVID-19. Here immunoSEQ multiplex PCR was the method, and the copy in TCRdb shows in-frame clones only, minus some. The sample shows roughly 45,000 clones, roughly 88% of them seen only once. Specimen: peripheral blood. The source is a man aged 55 to 70 with active COVID-19.

The chain carries TRBV24-1 and TRBJ2-1, with 8 bases identical to TRBD1. Germline CDR1 KGHDR, CDR2 SFDVKD. V lost 5 bases, J lost 7 bases, and 15 bases stayed unmatched. This CDR3 has 17 amino acids. The CDR3 region has the DNA TGTGCCACCAGTGGACCGGACAGGGCTGGAATTACAAATGAGCAGTTCTTC. Translation: CATSGPDRAGITNEQFF.

This chain's CDR3 is CARASGRGETQYF. In DNA, the CDR3 is TGTGCCCGGGCTAGCGGGAGGGGGGAGACCCAGTACTTC. This chain links TRBV2 with TRBJ2-5, with 12 positions matching TRBD2. With 11 bases clipped from V and 5 bases from J, the junction kept 6 bases outside the gene matches. Per germline, CDR1 SNHLY and CDR2 FYNNEI. The CDR3 has 13 amino acids. Full variable domain (outside the CDR3, taken from reference TRBV2 and TRBJ2-5): EPEVTQTPSHQVTQMGQEVILRCVPISNHLYFYWYRQILGQKVEFLVSFYNNEISEKSEIFDDQFSVERPDGSNFTLKIRSTKLEDSAMYFCARASGRGETQYFGPGTRLLVL.

This clone has only a few counts. This chain uses TRBV4-1 with TRBJ1-4; D possibly corresponds to TRBD1 (5 bases). This CDR3 contains 16 residues. V lost 4 bases and J lost 5, with 17 bases in between. The germline V gene has CDR1 MGHRA and CDR2 YSYEKL. CDR3 DNA: TGCGCCAGCAGCCGAGTGGGTGGTGGGGCAAATGAAAAACTGTTTTTT. Its translation: CASSRVGGGANEKLFF.

In this sample, this clone turned up a few times. The V gene is TRBV5-4, the J gene TRBJ2-5, with 7 bases that match TRBD2. Per germline, CDR1 SGHNT and CDR2 YYREEE (reference sequence). This CDR3 is built from 16 residues. After removal of 4 bases from V and 3 bases from J, the junction contained 12 bases not matched to a gene. This CDR3 is CASSPRGSGSKETQYF. The DNA for the CDR3 is TGTGCCAGCAGCCCTCGGGGTAGCGGGTCGAAAGAGACCCAGTACTTC.

The chain has TRBV5-1 and TRBJ1-2; D is uncertain. V shed 6 bases and J shed 5 bases, with 11 bases lying between them. The CDR3 extends over 12 amino acids. Per the germline V gene, CDR1 is SGHRS and CDR2 is YFSETQ. The CDR3 coding sequence is TGCGCCAGCAACAACCCAGGTTATGGCTACACCTTC. It specifies CASNNPGYGYTF.

The DNA for the CDR3 is TGTGCCAGCAGCTTAATGGCGGGAGCGGGCGAGCAGTACTTC. Protein product: CASSLMAGAGEQYF. The chain links TRBV7-8 to TRBJ2-7; 7 bases are a match to TRBD2. From germline, CDR1 is SGHVS and CDR2 FQNEAQ. Losses at the gene ends were 2 bases for V and 6 bases for J; bases not matched to a gene: 7. The CDR3 contains 14 residues.

The chain is built from TRBV23-1 and TRBJ1-2, with TRBD1 identical over 7 bases. TRBV23-1 is an ORF, with its function uncertain. CDR3 size: 14 residues. Losses at the gene ends were 3 bases for V and 8 bases for J; bases not matched to a gene: 9. In DNA, the CDR3 is TGCGCCAGCAGTCAGGCGACAGGGACCCAGGGCTACACCTTC. Amino acids: CASSQATGTQGYTF.

The chain couples TRBV28 to TRBJ2-7; 8 bases align to TRBD2. The germline V gene has CDR1 MDHEN and CDR2 SYDVKM. V was pared by 7 bases and J by 3 bases, with 5 bases of the junction left unmatched. The CDR3 runs to 13 residues. CDR3 coding DNA: TGTGCCAGCATCCTCCGGGAGGGCTACGAGCAGTACTTC. Translating it yields CASILREGYEQYF.

V is TRBV6-5 and J is TRBJ2-3; D gene uncertain. Germline-derived CDR1 and CDR2 are MNHEY and SVGAGI. This CDR3 is built from 14 residues. Trimming left V 4 bases short and J 2 bases short, with 10 bases between. CDR3 bases: TGTGCCAGCAGTTTCGGCCAGGACACAGATACGCAGTATTTT. Residues: CASSFGQDTDTQYF.

The chain joins TRBV25-1 to TRBJ2-1; 10 bases match TRBD2. There are 14 residues in the CDR3. V lost 2 bases to trimming and J lost 7 bases; unmatched junction nucleotides: 2. The germline CDR1 and CDR2 sequences are MGHDK and SYGVNS. CDR3 in amino acids: CASSEPSGSNEQFF. The CDR3 bases are TGTGCCAGCAGTGAACCTAGCGGGAGTAATGAGCAGTTCTTC.

This clone was detected once. The chain joins TRBV5-1 to TRBJ2-5, with 9 bases matching TRBD1. Germline V gene sequence: CDR1 SGHRS, CDR2 YFSETQ. This CDR3 comprises 14 residues. The ends lost 3 bases at V and 1 base at J; junction bases unmatched: 1. The CDR3 nucleotides read TGCGCCAGCAGCTGGGGACAGGGCCAAGAGACCCAGTACTTC. Its translation: CASSWGQGQETQYF.